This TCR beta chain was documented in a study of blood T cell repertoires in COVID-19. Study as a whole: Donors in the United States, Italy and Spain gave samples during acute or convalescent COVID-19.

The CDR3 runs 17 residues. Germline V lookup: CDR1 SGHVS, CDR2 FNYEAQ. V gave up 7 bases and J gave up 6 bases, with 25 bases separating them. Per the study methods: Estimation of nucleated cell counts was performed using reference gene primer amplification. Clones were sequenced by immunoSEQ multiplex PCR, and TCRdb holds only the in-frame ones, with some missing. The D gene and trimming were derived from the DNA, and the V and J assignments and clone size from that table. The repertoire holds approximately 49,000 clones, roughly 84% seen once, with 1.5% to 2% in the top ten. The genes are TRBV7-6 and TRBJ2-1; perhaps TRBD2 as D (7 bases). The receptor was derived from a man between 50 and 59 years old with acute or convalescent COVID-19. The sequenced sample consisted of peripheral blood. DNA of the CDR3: TGTGCCAGCACCCTCCGGGGGAGGGGGGCCCTGGTCAATGAGCAGTTCTTC. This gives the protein CASTLRGRGALVNEQFF. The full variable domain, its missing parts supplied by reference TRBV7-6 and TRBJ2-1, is GAGVSQSPRYKVTKRGQDVALRCDPISGHVSLYWYRQALGQGPEFLTYFNYEAQQDKSGLPNDRFSAERPEGSISTLTIQRTEQRDSAMYRCASTLRGRGALVNEQFFGPGTRLTVL.